These 18 T cell receptor beta chains were sequenced from one sample in a study of blood T cells in healthy people across ages. Sample-barcoded 5' priming and a J-beta primer mix drove a second PCR of about 6 to 12 cycles. TCRdb re-derived calls from the 5' RACE reads in MiXCR, one entry per CDR3 protein. The sample carries 650,000 to 800,000 distinct CDR3 sequences, roughly 44% recorded once. What was sequenced was blood. The receptors shown here come from a man in his sixties in good health.

This clonotype was counted at least ten times. V gene TRBV2 combines with J gene TRBJ2-5, with 8 bases aligning to TRBD2. The CDR3 length is 17 residues. Germline CDR1 SNHLY, CDR2 FYNNEI. V gave up 2 bases and J gave up 5 bases; unmatched junction bases: 13. The CDR3 DNA reads TGTGCCAGCAGTGAATACGGTCTCGGGGGGGCAGGGGAGACCCAGTACTTC. Amino acid sequence: CASSEYGLGGAGETQYF.

The chain carries TRBV6-2 or TRBV6-3 and TRBJ2-4, with a weak D call TRBD2 (6 bases). Trimming cost V 7 bases and J 13 bases, with 20 bases left between them. The CDR3 spans 13 residues. In germline, CDR1 is MNHEY, CDR2 SVGEGT. The CDR3 here is CASKWTPTGEQYF. The CDR3 bases are TGTGCCAGCAAGTGGACTCCAACGGGAGAGCAGTACTTC.

The chain couples TRBV2 to TRBJ2-5; 12 bases are a match to TRBD2. V trimming: 7 bases; J trimming: 3 bases; junction bases outside the gene matches: 12. Germline-derived CDR1 and CDR2 are SNHLY and FYNNEI. The CDR3 runs to 17 residues. The CDR3 DNA reads TGTGCCAGCACCCGTTGGACTAGCGGGGACCAGAAAGAGACCCAGTACTTC. Its translation: CASTRWTSGDQKETQYF.

CDR3 nucleotides: TGTGCCACCAGCAGGGCGGGGACCAGGGACAGAGAGCAGTACTTC. It is translated as CATSRAGTRDREQYF. The chain is built from TRBV15 and TRBJ2-5; D perhaps matches TRBD1 (7 bases). The CDR3 extends over 15 amino acids. Germline CDR1 reads LNHNV; CDR2 reads YYDKDF (reference sequence). Trimming shortened V by 3 bases and J by 11 bases, and 22 bases separated the two germline ends.

The V call is TRBV13, the J call TRBJ1-1; D is unresolved. The CDR3 runs 15 residues. Per the germline V gene, CDR1 is PRHDT and CDR2 is FYEKMQ (reference sequence). Trimming took 2 bases from V and 2 from J, leaving 12 bases between them. The CDR3 loop reads CASSLLGIRNTEAFF. CDR3 sequence (DNA): TGTGCCAGCAGCTTACTGGGGATAAGAAACACTGAAGCTTTCTTT.

The V gene is TRBV6-1, the J gene TRBJ1-2; 12 bases match TRBD1. V lost 5 bases, J lost 4 bases, and 11 bases stayed unmatched. This CDR3 has 17 amino acids. Looked up from germline, CDR1 is MNHNS and CDR2 is SASEGT. CDR3 nucleotides: TGTGCCAGCAGTAAACCGGGACAGGGGGCAGACGGCTATGGCTACACCTTC. Amino acids: CASSKPGQGADGYGYTF.

This clonotype turned up a few times. V and J are TRBV2 and TRBJ1-2; D possibly corresponds to TRBD1 (5 bases). The length of the CDR3 is 11 residues. V was trimmed by 9 bases and J by 2 bases, leaving 7 bases between them. Germline V gene lookup returns CDR1 SNHLY and CDR2 FYNNEI. As DNA, the CDR3 is TGTGCCAGGGGGGGGAACTATGGCTACACCTTC. Its protein is CARGGNYGYTF.

This chain uses TRBV3-1 with TRBJ2-5, with D possibly matching TRBD1 (5 bases). CDR1 LGHDT and CDR2 YNNKEL come from the germline V gene (reference sequence). V gave up 1 base and J gave up 11 bases, with 14 bases separating them. CDR3 length: 13 amino acids. The chain's CDR3 is CASSQVRRDEQYF. CDR3 nucleotides: TGTGCCAGCAGCCAAGTACGCAGGGATGAGCAGTACTTC.

The V and J genes are TRBV6-1 and TRBJ1-5; maybe TRBD1 (6 bases). The V gene lost 2 bases and the J gene lost 4 bases, with 9 bases spanning the gap. Germline loops: CDR1 MNHNS, CDR2 SASEGT. The CDR3 contains 14 residues. The CDR3 loop is CASSERGFNQPQHF. CDR3 DNA: TGTGCCAGCAGTGAAAGGGGGTTTAATCAGCCCCAGCATTTT.

This clonotype was seen more than once but under ten times. The J gene is TRBJ2-1, the V gene TRBV10-3; TRBD1 matches at 7 bases. Germline values: CDR1 ENHRY, CDR2 SYGVKD. This CDR3 spans 15 amino acids. The junction had 7 bases not matched to a gene; V was cut back by 5 bases and J by 3 bases. The CDR3 bases are TGTGCCATCAGTTCTCTCGGGACAGACTACAATGAGCAGTTCTTC. It yields the protein CAISSLGTDYNEQFF.

This clonotype was found a few times. J is TRBJ1-6 and V is TRBV7-9; a weak D match, TRBD1 (5 bases). The germline V gene has CDR1 SEHNR and CDR2 FQNEAQ (reference sequence). This CDR3 region has 18 residues. V dropped 5 bases and J dropped 5 bases, with 22 bases sitting between them. CDR3 bases: TGTGCCAGCAGCCTCGAAGGCTCGGGGGTCAGTAATAATTCACCCCTCCACTTT. This sequence encodes CASSLEGSGVSNNSPLHF.

There are a few counts of this clonotype. V is TRBV28 and J is TRBJ1-1; 9 bases are a match to TRBD1. V dropped 6 bases and J dropped 11; count of bases not matched to a gene: 7. The germline V gene encodes CDR1 MDHEN and CDR2 SYDVKM. This CDR3 comprises 12 residues. The CDR3 protein is CASRRRDRDAFF. As DNA, the CDR3 is TGTGCCAGCAGACGCCGGGACAGGGACGCTTTCTTT.

This sequence joins TRBV30 and TRBJ2-3, with TRBD2 identical over 7 bases. V dropped 3 bases and J dropped 8; count of bases not matched to a gene: 5. This CDR3 spans 12 amino acids. Looked up from germline, CDR1 is GTSNPN and CDR2 is SVGIG (reference sequence). The CDR3 protein is CAWSSTGGTQYF. DNA for the CDR3: TGTGCCTGGAGCTCAACGGGGGGTACGCAGTATTTT.

The genes are TRBV18 and TRBJ1-1; tentatively, D is TRBD1 (5 bases). Germline V gene sequence: CDR1 KGHSH, CDR2 LQKENI. The CDR3 is 14 residues long. V was cut by 3 bases and J by 2 bases, with 10 bases left in between. CDR3 region: CASSPRGDNTEAFF. The CDR3 DNA is TGTGCCAGCTCACCGAGGGGAGATAACACTGAAGCTTTCTTT. Full variable domain (rest looked up from reference TRBV18 and TRBJ1-1): NAGVMQNPRHLVRRRGQEARLRCSPMKGHSHVYWYRQLPEEGLKFMVYLQKENIIDESGMPKERFSAEFPKEGPSILRIQQVVRGDSAAYFCASSPRGDNTEAFFGQGTRLTVV.

This clonotype was seen more than once but under ten times. This chain joins TRBV7-2 and TRBJ1-2; a weak D match, TRBD1 (5 bases). The V gene's germline CDR1 is SGHTA and CDR2 FQGNSA. V lost 3 bases and J 1 base, leaving 21 bases between the germline ends. This CDR3 spans 18 amino acids. CDR3 sequence (DNA): TGTGCCAGCAGCTTCACAGTGCTCGGGGCAGCGCTTAACTATGGCTACACCTTC. Residues: CASSFTVLGAALNYGYTF.

The chain links TRBV25-1 to TRBJ2-5; the D is unclear. The J call may be mistaken, given a closer DNA end match to TRBJ2-1. Germline V lookup: CDR1 MGHDK, CDR2 SYGVNS. The CDR3 consists of 17 residues. The CDR3 DNA sequence: TGTGCCGGCACGAGCTGGGTCCCCGGACCCCACCAAGAGACCCAGTTCTTC. Translating it yields CAGTSWVPGPHQETQFF.

The J gene is TRBJ2-1, the V gene TRBV28; no clear D gene. The CDR3 runs 13 residues. V was cut by 3 bases and J by 7 bases, with 10 bases left in between. Germline-derived CDR1 and CDR2 are MDHEN and SYDVKM. The DNA for the CDR3 is TGTGCCAGCAGTTTGCGTGGCTATAATGAGCAGTTCTTC. It encodes CASSLRGYNEQFF. The full variable domain, in which reference TRBV28 and TRBJ2-1 provide the parts outside the CDR3, is DVKVTQSSRYLVKRTGEKVFLECVQDMDHENMFWYRQDPGLGLRLIYFSYDVKMKEKGDIPEGYSVSREKKERFSLILESASTNQTSMYLCASSLRGYNEQFFGPGTRLTVL.

The rearrangement links TRBV25-1 to TRBJ1-5; weak D call: TRBD1 (6 bases). Germline values: CDR1 MGHDK, CDR2 SYGVNS. The CDR3 totals 16 residues. V shed 2 bases and J shed 5 bases, with 16 bases lying between them. CDR3 sequence: CASSEDGGGLDQPQHF. For the CDR3, the DNA is TGTGCCAGCAGTGAAGATGGCGGGGGGCTAGATCAGCCCCAGCATTTT.